This record looks at one TCR beta chain sequence and its context. The V end lost 2 bases, the J end lost 4 bases, and 4 bases lay between the germline ends. The length of the CDR3 is 13 residues. Germline CDR1 SGHDT, CDR2 YYEEEE. The sample comes from a study of control samples from healthy donors and cancer patients. Measured with immunoSEQ multiplex PCR; TCRdb has only the in-frame clones, and not every one. The sample holds around 70,000 clones; approximately 94% are singletons and the top ten take over 2.5%. The sequencing input was blood. The rearrangement uses TRBV5-6 and TRBJ2-6; the D is unclear. The sequence was obtained from a woman under 40 in good health. As DNA, the CDR3 is TGTGCCAGCAGCTTAAAGGGGGCCAACGTCCTGACTTTC. It translates to CASSLKGANVLTF.